The 11 T cell receptor beta chains given below trace back to one sample, sequenced in a study of vaccination and CD4 T cells after COVID-19. Sequenced with the Oncomine TCR Beta short-read assay was DNA taken from cultured CD4+ T cells. Each CDR3 protein gets one entry after TCRdb re-called the PCR reads with MiXCR. The sample gives under 25,000 distinct CDR3 sequences, 40% of which show up once; 7% to 9.5% is in the top ten. Treatment noted: roughly 11-day PBMC culture with coronavirus spike peptide pools or control peptides (ViraFEST assay). For these TCRs, the target antigens are not known. The specimen was CD4+ T cells from blood, cultured in vitro, collected after SARS-CoV-2 vaccination. The receptors derive from a human donor who had recovered from COVID-19.

This clonotype occurred a few times. The V gene is TRBV27, the J gene TRBJ1-2; 9 nucleotides match TRBD1. With V trimmed by 6 bases and J by 8 bases, 7 bases remained unmatched. CDR3 size: 13 residues. Germline loops: CDR1 MNHEY, CDR2 SMNVEV (reference sequence). CDR3 region: CASRTGGSGGYTF. In DNA form, the CDR3 reads TGTGCCAGCAGGACAGGGGGATCTGGGGGCTACACCTTC.

V is TRBV7-9 and J is TRBJ1-6; weak D call: TRBD1 (6 bases). Trimming removed 7 bases at V and 9 bases at J, with 19 bases between. The CDR3 is made up of 15 amino acids. The germline gives CDR1 SEHNR, CDR2 FQNEAQ (reference sequence). The CDR3 protein is CASNPGGGQSSPLHF. CDR3 nucleotide sequence: TGTGCCAGCAACCCCGGGGGGGGGCAGAGTTCACCCCTCCACTTT.

This clonotype appeared once. CDR3 protein: CASSQTKSSDEQYF. CDR3 nucleotides: TGTGCCAGCAGCCAAACGAAAAGCAGTGACGAGCAGTACTTC. The chain joins TRBV11-3 to TRBJ2-7; D is ambiguous. Trimming took 5 bases from V and 5 from J, leaving 16 bases between them. CDR3 length: 14 residues. CDR1 and CDR2 (germline): SGHNT, YENEEA.

This clonotype came up a few times. The chain combines TRBV20-1 with TRBJ2-2, with 7 bases aligning to TRBD1. The V segment lost 0 bases and the J segment 3 bases; nucleotides outside the gene matches: 7. Germline V gene sequence: CDR1 DFQATT, CDR2 SNEGSKA (reference sequence). The CDR3 is made up of 16 amino acids. CDR3: CSARDDAGGYTGELFF. For the CDR3, the DNA is TGCAGTGCTAGAGATGACGCAGGGGGTTACACCGGGGAGCTGTTTTTT.

The chain couples TRBV6-2 or TRBV6-3 to TRBJ1-1; unclear D gene. Trimming removed 4 bases at V and 7 bases at J, with 13 bases between. Germline CDR1 is MNHEY and CDR2 is SVGEGT. This CDR3 is 13 amino acids long. The DNA for the CDR3 is TGTGCCAGCAGTTTACCCCTGGCAATTGAAGCTTTCTTT. Translating gives CASSLPLAIEAFF.

This clonotype was seen only a few times. The chain uses TRBV6-5 and TRBJ1-6; tentative D call: TRBD1 (5 bases). The germline CDR1 and CDR2 sequences are MNHEY and SVGAGI. The V end lost 4 bases, the J end lost 10 bases, and 14 bases lay between the germline ends. The CDR3 is 14 amino acids. The CDR3 nucleotides are TGTGCCAGCAGTTTCGATCAGGGAGACTCACCCCTCCACTTT. Protein sequence: CASSFDQGDSPLHF.

This clonotype occurred a few times. The chain combines TRBV20-1 with TRBJ1-2; no definite D call. This CDR3 comprises 12 residues. The V end was cut by 3 bases, the J end by 1 base, with 6 bases between. Germline CDR1 DFQATT, CDR2 SNEGSKA (reference sequence). The CDR3 DNA sequence: TGCAGTGCTAGTACCGTTAACTATGGCTACACCTTC. This gives the protein CSASTVNYGYTF.

This clonotype was recorded a few times. The chain has TRBV7-3 and TRBJ1-4; TRBD1 might be the D (5 bases). Deletions cut 5 bases from V and 3 bases from J, with 7 bases between. This CDR3 spans 13 amino acids. CDR1 and CDR2 (germline): SGHTA, FQGTGA. The CDR3 DNA is TGTGCCAGCAGCCTGGGACCTAATGAAAAACTGTTTTTT. It codes for CASSLGPNEKLFF.

A few counts support this clonotype. The genes are TRBV7-6 and TRBJ2-5; a possible D gene is TRBD2 (5 bases). Trimming pared 4 bases from V and 5 bases from J, leaving 17 bases between. The V gene's germline CDR1 is SGHVS and CDR2 FNYEAQ. The CDR3 covers 15 residues. The CDR3 reads CASSSEWAAEETQYF. CDR3 in DNA: TGTGCCAGCAGCTCGGAGTGGGCAGCGGAGGAGACCCAGTACTTC.

The CDR3 loop is CASSLEGQGITEAFF. In nucleotides, the CDR3 is TGTGCCAGCAGCTTAGAAGGACAGGGGATAACTGAAGCTTTCTTT. The chain couples TRBV11-2 to TRBJ1-1; 9 nucleotides align to TRBD1. Germline trimming cut 0 bases from V and 5 bases from J; bases unmatched to any gene: 4. Germline V gives CDR1 SGHAT, CDR2 FQNNGV. CDR3 length: 15 residues.

The rearrangement links TRBV29-1 to TRBJ2-3, with D tentatively TRBD2 (5 bases). The CDR3 contains 13 residues. V shed 5 bases and J shed 6 bases, with 15 bases lying between them. In germline, CDR1 is SQVTM, CDR2 ANQGSEA. Here the CDR3 DNA reads TGCAGCGTTACACGGACTGCCACGGATACGCAGTATTTT. This codes for CSVTRTATDTQYF.